Listed here is a single T cell receptor beta chain. The germline V gene has CDR1 LNHDA and CDR2 SQIVND (reference sequence). This CDR3 has 14 amino acids. V lost 4 bases, J lost 6 bases, and 7 bases stayed unmatched. Original processing notes: It was from reference gene primer amplification that nucleated cell counts were estimated. Sequencing used immunoSEQ multiplex PCR; TCRdb keeps in-frame clones, though not all of them. V, J and clone size reflect that table, while D and trimming were determined from the DNA. The sample includes under 200,000 clones, roughly 80% of them seen just once. These data belong to a study of blood T cell repertoires in COVID-19. Study details: Sites in the United States, Italy and Spain provided acute and convalescent COVID-19 samples.

The source material was peripheral blood. The gene calls are TRBV19 and TRBJ1-2, with TRBD1 matching over 8 bases. The clonotype originates from a man aged 65-85 years with active or convalescent COVID-19. As DNA, the CDR3 is TGTGCCAGTAGTACGGACAGGGTTAGAAATGGCTACACCTTC. This encodes CASSTDRVRNGYTF.